This T cell receptor beta chain is drawn from a study of human T cells and chemical hapten exposure. Notes on the study in general: Significantly more large CDR3 similarity clusters arose among expanded TCRs than among controls. Donors were affected by alopecia, so their immune reaction might vary from that of healthy individuals.

The germline V gene encodes CDR1 SGHVS and CDR2 FNYEAQ. The V and J ends lost 5 bases and 3 bases, in that order; junction bases with no gene match: 7. The CDR3 consists of 16 residues. The time point is: pre-sensitization, week 0. Treatment here: therapeutic diphenylcyclopropenone sensitization with weekly scalp DPC. Unique molecular identifiers were attached to individual cDNA molecules within the library. From the RACE reads, TCRdb called clonotypes with MiXCR, one entry per CDR3 protein. The repertoire includes around 300,000 distinct CDR3 sequences, 7.5% to 9% of them detected once, and roughly 1.2% sits in the top ten. About this clonotype itself: No antigen is known for it.

The chain combines TRBV7-6 with TRBJ2-3, with TRBD2 matching over 11 bases. The origin of this receptor is a man younger than 35 with alopecia areata. Some clones in this sample may be carry-over from other donors' samples. The sample was whole blood, taken in connection with sensitization to the hapten diphenylcyclopropenone (DPC). Here the CDR3 reads CASSAPTSGVTDTQYF. DNA for the CDR3: TGTGCCAGCAGCGCTCCGACTAGCGGGGTTACAGATACGCAGTATTTT.